This passage covers 7 T cell receptor beta chains from one sample sequenced in a study of cytomegalovirus exposure and HLA in healthy donors. PCR employed 60 Vbeta and 13 Jbeta primers. The repertoire was sequenced with immunoSEQ multiplex PCR; TCRdb's copy has only in-frame clones and lacks some. Of more than 140,000 clones listed, roughly 80% are singletons. The sample consisted of PBMCs. Receptors originate from a man aged 35 to 55 in good health and CMV-seronegative.

CDR3 region: CASSPLSGGTNTGELFF. CDR3 nucleotides: TGTGCCAGCTCACCACTGTCAGGGGGGACGAACACCGGGGAGCTGTTTTTT. The chain uses TRBV18 and TRBJ2-2; D may be TRBD1 (7 bases). The germline V gene has CDR1 KGHSH and CDR2 LQKENI. This CDR3 contains 17 residues. The V end lost 1 base, the J end lost 0 bases, and 12 bases lay between the germline ends.

This clone has only one observation. The chain is built from TRBV9 and TRBJ2-7, with TRBD1 as a possible D gene (6 bases). The CDR3 is made up of 15 amino acids. Germline values: CDR1 SGDLS, CDR2 YYNGEE. The V and J ends lost 3 bases and 3 bases respectively, with 16 bases between them. This chain's CDR3 is CASSATGSPRYEQYF. The CDR3, as DNA: TGTGCCAGCAGCGCAACAGGGTCTCCCCGCTACGAGCAGTACTTC. Based on the CDR3 plus reference TRBV9 and TRBJ2-7, the full variable domain is DSGVTQTPKHLITATGQRVTLRCSPRSGDLSVYWYQQSLDQGLQFLIQYYNGEERAKGNILERFSAQQFPDLHSELNLSSLELGDSALYFCASSATGSPRYEQYFGPGTRLTVT.

Of note for this clone: Sequence at one end of the junction differs from germline and may be a read error. In nucleotides, the CDR3 is TGTGCCATCAGTATATCGACAGCTTCCTATGGCTACCCCTTC. Protein sequence: CAISISTASYGYPF. This chain connects TRBV10-3 to TRBJ1-2; TRBD1 might be the D (5 bases). Germline V gene lookup returns CDR1 ENHRY and CDR2 SYGVKD. The CDR3 length is 14 residues.

This clone turned up a few times. The chain is built from TRBV2 and TRBJ1-1, with TRBD1 matching 10 bases. The J segment lost 3 bases and the V segment lost 6 bases, leaving 4 bases of the junction unmatched. CDR3 size: 14 residues. Germline assignment: CDR1 SNHLY and CDR2 FYNNEI. For the CDR3, the DNA is TGTGCCAGCAGCCTCGGGACAGGGGACACTGAAGCTTTCTTT. Amino acids: CASSLGTGDTEAFF.

The chain links TRBV30 to TRBJ1-1; D gene ambiguous. CDR3 length: 13 residues. Germline V lookup: CDR1 GTSNPN, CDR2 SVGIG (reference sequence). V was shortened by 0 bases and J by 7 bases, with 12 bases between the two germline ends. CDR3 amino acids: CAWSVRVRGEAFF. In nucleotides, the CDR3 is TGTGCCTGGAGTGTGAGGGTAAGAGGTGAAGCTTTCTTT.

The V gene is TRBV5-6, the J gene TRBJ2-7; D possibly corresponds to TRBD1 (6 bases). This CDR3 has 14 residues. V was trimmed by 3 bases and J by 2 bases, leaving 12 bases between them. Germline V gives CDR1 SGHDT, CDR2 YYEEEE. CDR3 nucleotide sequence: TGTGCCAGCAGCTCCGGGACACCGACCTACGAGCAGTACTTC. Amino acid sequence: CASSSGTPTYEQYF.

This clone was seen only a few times. The chain recombines TRBV13 with TRBJ1-2; D is ambiguous. The length of the CDR3 is 12 residues. V lost 2 bases and J lost 4, with 5 bases in between. The germline gives CDR1 PRHDT, CDR2 FYEKMQ (reference sequence). The CDR3: CASSLPGYGYTF. The CDR3 nucleotides are TGTGCCAGCAGCTTACCGGGCTATGGCTACACCTTC. Variable domain in full (rest from reference TRBV13 and TRBJ1-2): AAGVIQSPRHLIKEKRETATLKCYPIPRHDTVYWYQQGPGQDPQFLISFYEKMQSDKGSIPDRFSAQQFSDYHSELNMSSLELGDSALYFCASSLPGYGYTFGSGTRLTVV.